The 13 T cell receptor beta chains given below trace back to one sample, sequenced in a study of blood T cell repertoires in COVID-19 (TCRdb year 2020). The library relied on the immunoSEQ multiplex PCR assay. What TCRdb holds here is the immuneACCESS table cut down to in-frame rearrangements. Part of the clones is not present; checked against another copy, under half of the missing clones reflect an unresolved V gene, and the others are unexplained. Counted in this sample were under 300,000 clones; roughly 91% of them appeared once. The ten largest make up about 0.79% of the sample. Sequencing input: peripheral blood. Receptor source: a man aged 25-45 years with COVID-19, enrolled during active disease.

The chain couples TRBV7-9 to TRBJ1-6; 8 bases are a match to TRBD1. Germline lookup yields CDR1 SEHNR and CDR2 FQNEAQ (reference sequence). Unmatched junction bases numbered 6, after V lost 5 bases and J lost 9 bases. The CDR3 is made up of 14 amino acids. CDR3: CASSGTGGSSPLHF. CDR3 DNA: TGTGCCAGCAGCGGGACAGGAGGTAGTTCACCCCTCCACTTT.

This rearrangement joins TRBV30 to TRBJ1-2; TRBD1 aligns across 7 bases. CDR3 length equals 15 residues. The V and J ends lost 0 bases and 6 bases, in that order; junction bases with no gene match: 10. The V gene's germline CDR1 is GTSNPN and CDR2 SVGIG (reference sequence). The CDR3 bases are TGTGCCTGGAGTGTAACAGGGGATCCCTTTAATGGCTACACCTTC. Translating it yields CAWSVTGDPFNGYTF.

V gene TRBV29-1 combines with J gene TRBJ1-4; D possibly corresponds to TRBD1 (6 bases). CDR3 size: 12 residues. V was clipped by 7 bases and J by 6 bases, with 12 bases between them. Germline CDR1 and CDR2: SQVTM and ANQGSEA. CDR3 coding DNA: TGCAGCGCAACAGGGACGGATGAAAAACTGTTTTTT. It encodes CSATGTDEKLFF.

This chain uses TRBV7-9 with TRBJ1-3, with 11 positions matching TRBD1. The trim removed 2 bases at V and 2 bases at J, leaving 5 bases unmatched. CDR3 size: 17 residues. The germline CDR1 and CDR2 sequences are SEHNR and FQNEAQ (reference sequence). DNA for the CDR3: TGTGCCAGCAGCTTACCCGGGACAGGGGGAACTGGAAACACCATATATTTT. This translates into CASSLPGTGGTGNTIYF.

This clone was counted once. The V call is TRBV6-5, the J call TRBJ2-5; no reliable D call. Germline CDR1 is MNHEY and CDR2 is SVGAGI. This CDR3 contains 10 residues. V was cut by 8 bases and J by 4 bases, with 5 bases left in between. CDR3 in amino acids: CASPGETQYF. The CDR3 nucleotides read TGTGCCAGCCCAGGAGAGACCCAGTACTTC.

The chain is built from TRBV20-1 and TRBJ1-1; no reliable D call. The germline gives CDR1 DFQATT, CDR2 SNEGSKA (reference sequence). CDR3 length: 11 amino acids. The CDR3 is CSNLRSTEAFF. The CDR3 DNA sequence: TGCAGCAACTTACGGAGCACTGAAGCTTTCTTT.

This clone was seen more than once but under ten times. This likely comes from a read error, as the CDR3 has no conserved phenylalanine or tryptophan at its end. It is unclear where the CDR3 begins or ends on the DNA, so no DNA is shown, and the CDR3 is as TCRdb lists it. V gene TRBV27 combines with J gene TRBJ2-7; the table gives TRBD1 as D, unverified against the DNA. The germline V gene encodes CDR1 MNHEY and CDR2 SMNVEV (reference sequence). With termini counted, the CDR3 has 14 amino acids. The CDR3 loop is CASSRTLGTSPHVL.

A few counts support this clone. This sequence joins TRBV3-1 (or the pseudogene TRBV3-2) and TRBJ1-6, with 10 bases fitting TRBD1. Germline lookup yields CDR1 LGHDT and CDR2 YNNKEL (reference sequence). The CDR3 consists of 17 residues. The ends lost 4 bases at V and 4 bases at J; junction bases unmatched: 7. The CDR3: CASSRRTGGTYNSPLHF. CDR3 DNA: TGTGCCAGCAGCCGACGGACAGGGGGGACTTATAATTCACCCCTCCACTTT.

The chain uses TRBV19 and TRBJ2-7; 7 bases line up with TRBD1. Per germline, CDR1 LNHDA and CDR2 SQIVND (reference sequence). The trim removed 6 bases at V and 0 bases at J, leaving 8 bases unmatched. The CDR3 length is 15 residues. In DNA form, the CDR3 reads TGTGCCAGTAGCGCCCTCCGGGACAGCTCCTACGAGCAGTACTTC. Encoded protein: CASSALRDSSYEQYF.

The chain uses TRBV19 and TRBJ2-7; 9 bases match TRBD1. Trimming removed 5 bases from V and 1 base from J; junction bases left unmatched: 3. The CDR3 has 14 amino acids. Germline CDR1 reads LNHDA; CDR2 reads SQIVND (reference sequence). CDR3 DNA: TGTGCCAGTAGTGCCGGGACAGGGTCCTACGAGCAGTACTTC. This sequence encodes CASSAGTGSYEQYF.

J is TRBJ1-1 and V is TRBV5-1; D call uncertain. V lost 1 base to trimming and J lost 1 base, with 20 bases between them. CDR1 is SGHRS and CDR2 is YFSETQ in the germline V gene. The CDR3 extends over 18 amino acids. The CDR3 sequence is CASSLNTPRRRGNTEAFF. DNA of the CDR3: TGCGCCAGCAGCTTGAACACGCCAAGACGGCGGGGGAACACTGAAGCTTTCTTT.

This chain joins TRBV7-9 and TRBJ2-1; 7 bases map to TRBD2. Germline lookup yields CDR1 SEHNR and CDR2 FQNEAQ (reference sequence). The CDR3 extends over 13 amino acids. The V segment lost 8 bases and the J segment 7 bases; nucleotides outside the gene matches: 8. CDR3 residues: CASGGDGGNEQFF. The CDR3 nucleotides read TGTGCCAGCGGGGGGGACGGTGGGAATGAGCAGTTCTTC.

CDR3 region: CANPTPGQPKYEQYF. Written as DNA, the CDR3 is TGTGCCAACCCAACACCGGGACAACCGAAATACGAGCAGTACTTC. J is TRBJ2-7 and V is TRBV25-1; the D gene is possibly TRBD1 (6 bases). The length of the CDR3 is 15 residues. Between the trimmed V and J ends, which lost 10 bases and 4 bases, there was a span of 23 bases. Germline V gives CDR1 MGHDK, CDR2 SYGVNS.